This T cell receptor (beta chain) was obtained from a study of Graves' ophthalmopathy and Graves' hyperthyroidism. RNA transcripts yielded amplified TCR beta CDR3 regions. First-round RT-PCR relied on HTBI primers, and a second-round multiplex PCR came next. One entry per CDR3 protein results from TCRdb running MiXCR on the multiplex PCR reads. The sample contains 1 million to 1.3 million distinct CDR3 sequences, less than 45% of which appear only once. Trimming shortened V by 0 bases and J by 7 bases, and 13 bases separated the two germline ends. CDR1 and CDR2 from the germline V gene are SGHRS and YFSETQ. This CDR3 is built from 15 residues. The table lists this clonotype with many counts.

The material sequenced was peripheral blood or thyroid tissue (not recorded which). J is TRBJ1-4 and V is TRBV5-1; D remains ambiguous. The receptor's source is an adult man with Graves' hyperthyroidism. CDR3 nucleotide sequence: TGCGCCAGCAGCTTGGTTGGGTCGGGTACTGAAAAACTGTTTTTT. Its translation is CASSLVGSGTEKLFF.